The 31 T cell receptor beta chains in this list originate from one sample, sequenced in a study of blood T cell repertoires in COVID-19. Only in-frame clones appear in the TCRdb table, and some are missing; sequencing was by immunoSEQ multiplex PCR. The sample comprises 150,000 to 200,000 clones, 75% to 85% of which are singletons, and approximately 10% rests with the top ten. The source material was peripheral blood. The source is a human donor in a cohort sampled during active COVID-19.

This chain uses TRBV18 with TRBJ1-1; D is unclear. In germline, CDR1 is KGHSH, CDR2 LQKENI. Deletions cut 6 bases from V and 1 base from J, with 12 bases between. The CDR3 has 14 residues. The CDR3 nucleotides are TGTGCCAGCTCCCTTGAGGTAAGGAACACTGAAGCTTTCTTT. Translation: CASSLEVRNTEAFF.

This sequence joins TRBV7-2 and TRBJ2-1; 11 bases line up with TRBD2. V dropped 2 bases and J dropped 10; count of bases not matched to a gene: 10. CDR3 size: 16 residues. Germline CDR1 and CDR2: SGHTA and FQGNSA. CDR3 loop: CASSLFVAGGPREQFF. The CDR3 nucleotides are TGTGCCAGCAGCTTATTTGTAGCGGGGGGGCCGAGAGAGCAGTTCTTC.

The V gene is TRBV4-1, the J gene TRBJ1-3, with D maybe TRBD1 (5 bases). The germline V gene encodes CDR1 MGHRA and CDR2 YSYEKL. Trimming removed 1 base from V and 0 bases from J, with 13 bases in between. The CDR3 has 17 amino acids. The CDR3 sequence is CASSQALAGPSGNTIYF. Written as DNA, the CDR3 is TGCGCCAGCAGCCAAGCTCTTGCAGGGCCCTCTGGAAACACCATATATTTT.

The chain couples TRBV5-4 to TRBJ2-1; no clear D. Germline lookup yields CDR1 SGHNT and CDR2 YYREEE (reference sequence). V shed 4 bases and J shed 4 bases, with 21 bases lying between them. CDR3 length: 17 amino acids. CDR3 DNA: TGTGCCAGCAGCAACCCAGCCGGCCTCGGGTCTTACAATGAGCAGTTCTTC. As protein: CASSNPAGLGSYNEQFF. The full variable domain, with the rest looked up from reference TRBV5-4 and TRBJ2-1, is ETGVTQSPTHLIKTRGQQVTLRCSSQSGHNTVSWYQQALGQGPQFIFQYYREEENGRGNFPPRFSGLQFPNYSSELNVNALELDDSALYLCASSNPAGLGSYNEQFFGPGTRLTVL.

The chain combines TRBV5-1 with TRBJ1-2; 11 positions agree with TRBD1. Looked up from germline, CDR1 is SGHRS and CDR2 is YFSETQ. The CDR3 runs 15 residues. Trimming took 3 bases from V and 0 from J; bases not matched to a gene: 1. CDR3 residues: CASSWTGGANYGYTF. For the CDR3, the DNA is TGCGCCAGCAGCTGGACAGGGGGCGCTAACTATGGCTACACCTTC.

The CDR3 here is CASSYRGQPEAFF. CDR3 sequence (DNA): TGTGCCAGCAGTTACCGGGGACAACCGGAAGCTTTCTTT. The V and J genes are TRBV6-5 and TRBJ1-1; possibly TRBD1 for D (6 bases). The V gene lost 2 bases and the J gene lost 8 bases, with 12 bases spanning the gap. Per germline, CDR1 MNHEY and CDR2 SVGAGI. The CDR3 covers 13 residues.

The chain joins TRBV7-9 to TRBJ2-1; TRBD2 matches at 8 bases. This CDR3 is 18 amino acids long. The V gene's germline CDR1 is SEHNR and CDR2 FQNEAQ (reference sequence). V gave up 1 base and J gave up 9 bases; unmatched junction bases: 17. The CDR3 sequence is CASSLGRLAGRGSVEQFF. CDR3 DNA: TGTGCCAGCAGCTTAGGGAGGCTAGCGGGCCGGGGAAGTGTTGAGCAGTTCTTC.

The chain employs TRBV10-3 and TRBJ2-7, with 9 nucleotides matching TRBD1. V lost 5 bases to trimming and J lost 0 bases; unmatched junction nucleotides: 5. Germline loops: CDR1 ENHRY, CDR2 SYGVKD. This CDR3 is 15 amino acids long. DNA for the CDR3: TGTGCCATCAGTCCGGACAGGGGCGGCTCCTACGAGCAGTACTTC. Translated, it gives CAISPDRGGSYEQYF.

This chain connects TRBV13 to TRBJ1-2; 7 bases line up with TRBD1. Germline loops: CDR1 PRHDT, CDR2 FYEKMQ (reference sequence). V dropped 3 bases and J dropped 8; count of bases not matched to a gene: 6. The CDR3 loop spans 13 amino acids. The CDR3 sequence is CASSFEGAGGYTF. The CDR3 DNA follows: TGTGCCAGCAGCTTCGAGGGGGCTGGAGGCTACACCTTC.

This chain uses TRBV7-3 with TRBJ2-1; 12 positions match TRBD2. There are 14 residues in the CDR3. Per the germline V gene, CDR1 is SGHTA and CDR2 is FQGTGA. V lost 2 bases, J lost 11 bases, and 4 bases stayed unmatched. For the CDR3, the DNA is TGTGCCAGCAGCTTAGGCCTAGCGGGAGGGCAGCAGTTCTTC. Its protein is CASSLGLAGGQQFF.

In nucleotides, the CDR3 is TGTGCCAGCAGCGTGGGAGGGCTGTACCAAGAGACCCAGTACTTC. It is translated as CASSVGGLYQETQYF. The chain combines TRBV7-8 with TRBJ2-5; 7 bases align to TRBD2. CDR1 and CDR2 (germline): SGHVS, FQNEAQ. The CDR3 runs 15 residues. Trimming took 5 bases from V and 0 from J; bases not matched to a gene: 6. The full variable domain, its missing parts supplied by reference TRBV7-8 and TRBJ2-5, is GAGVSQSPRYKVAKRGQDVALRCDPISGHVSLFWYQQALGQGPEFLTYFQNEAQLDKSGLPSDRFFAERPEGSVSTLKIQRTQQEDSAVYLCASSVGGLYQETQYFGPGTRLLVL.

In its sample, this clone was seen once. The rearrangement uses TRBV3-1 (or the pseudogene TRBV3-2) and TRBJ2-7, with a tentative D call TRBD1 (6 bases). The CDR3 runs to 14 residues. Between the trimmed V and J ends, which lost 0 bases and 4 bases, there was a span of 10 bases. CDR1 and CDR2 from the germline V gene are LGHDT and YNNKEL (reference sequence). DNA of the CDR3: TGTGCCAGCAGCCAAGATTCCACAGGGTACGAGCAGTACTTC. This encodes CASSQDSTGYEQYF.

The J gene is TRBJ2-6, the V gene TRBV18; 7 bases line up with TRBD1. CDR1 KGHSH and CDR2 LQKENI come from the germline V gene. V was clipped by 3 bases and J by 1 base; unmatched bases: 6. The CDR3 has 17 amino acids. The CDR3, as DNA: TGTGCCAGCTCACCGGGACAGCCTACTTCTGGGGCCAACGTCCTGACTTTC. Translation: CASSPGQPTSGANVLTF. The full variable domain, with the rest looked up from reference TRBV18 and TRBJ2-6, is NAGVMQNPRHLVRRRGQEARLRCSPMKGHSHVYWYRQLPEEGLKFMVYLQKENIIDESGMPKERFSAEFPKEGPSILRIQQVVRGDSAAYFCASSPGQPTSGANVLTFGAGSRLTVL.

J is TRBJ2-3 and V is TRBV11-3, with no clear D. The germline CDR1 and CDR2 sequences are SGHNT and YENEEA. V lost 0 bases and J lost 2, with 21 bases in between. The CDR3 sequence is 19 residues long. The CDR3 DNA is TGTGCCAGCAGCTTAGATGTAAGTACTAATTCTCTAGACACAGATACGCAGTATTTT. Translating it yields CASSLDVSTNSLDTDTQYF.

This chain uses TRBV29-1 with TRBJ1-5; D possibly corresponds to TRBD1 (5 bases). This CDR3 is built from 13 residues. CDR1 is SQVTM, CDR2 ANQGSEA, per germline. The V end was cut by 4 bases, the J end by 5 bases, with 12 bases between. CDR3 coding DNA: TGCAGCGTTGGCGGCGGGACCTATCAGCCCCAGCATTTT. Translation gives CSVGGGTYQPQHF.

V is TRBV27 and J is TRBJ2-1, with 7 bases that match TRBD2. The CDR3 loop spans 20 amino acids. CDR1 is MNHEY, CDR2 SMNVEV, per germline (reference sequence). Trimming cost V 5 bases and J 9 bases; bases outside gene matches: 28. CDR3 bases: TGTGCCAGCAGTGGCCAGTCGAGGACTAGAATTCGTTTCGGGACCAGTGAGCAGTTCTTC. Translated, it gives CASSGQSRTRIRFGTSEQFF.

The rearrangement uses TRBV2 and TRBJ1-1, with D possibly TRBD1 on 6 matching bases. V shed 10 bases and J shed 1 base, with 19 bases lying between them. The CDR3 is 15 amino acids. Germline-derived CDR1 and CDR2 are SNHLY and FYNNEI. DNA for the CDR3: TGTGCCACTAGCCGCGGGGGCCTACAGAACACTGAAGCTTTCTTT. Protein sequence: CATSRGGLQNTEAFF.

This clone was recorded once. The V call is TRBV19, the J call TRBJ2-2; a weak D match, TRBD1 (5 bases). The CDR3 sequence is 14 residues long. V was clipped by 9 bases and J by 2 bases, with 13 bases between them. From germline, CDR1 is LNHDA and CDR2 SQIVND (reference sequence). CDR3 DNA sequence: TGTGCCAGCTACGACAGCCAAAACACCGGGGAGCTGTTTTTT. This codes for CASYDSQNTGELFF.

The rearrangement links TRBV6-1 to TRBJ2-7, with 7 positions matching TRBD2. The CDR3 is 17 residues long. Germline CDR1 reads MNHNS; CDR2 reads SASEGT. V was pared by 0 bases and J by 4 bases, with 12 bases of the junction left unmatched. CDR3 nucleotide sequence: TGTGCCAGCAGTGAAGCGCAGGTGGGAGGGGCGGGATACGAGCAGTACTTC. This sequence encodes CASSEAQVGGAGYEQYF.

This chain links TRBV7-2 with TRBJ2-4; 9 bases map to TRBD2. The CDR3 has 17 residues. The V gene end was trimmed by 1 base and the J gene end by 4 bases; junction bases not matched to a gene: 8. The germline CDR1 and CDR2 sequences are SGHTA and FQGNSA. This chain's CDR3 is CASSLGSAGGGKNIQYF. CDR3 coding DNA: TGTGCCAGCAGCTTAGGTTCGGCGGGAGGGGGGAAAAACATTCAGTACTTC.

The V call is TRBV6-5, the J call TRBJ1-4, with TRBD1 matching 12 bases. The junction had 6 bases not matched to a gene; V was cut back by 5 bases and J by 8 bases. Germline V lookup: CDR1 MNHEY, CDR2 SVGAGI. The CDR3 is made up of 15 amino acids. The CDR3 loop is CASSRGTGGREKLFF. CDR3 nucleotide sequence: TGTGCCAGCAGTCGAGGGACAGGGGGCCGGGAAAAACTGTTTTTT.

This chain connects TRBV23-1 to TRBJ2-1; 7 nucleotides match TRBD1. TRBV23-1 is sorted into the ORF group, with uncertain function. V trimming: 3 bases; J trimming: 1 base; junction bases outside the gene matches: 6. The CDR3 is 16 amino acids. CDR3 region: CASSQPTGYSYNEQFF. The CDR3 nucleotides read TGCGCCAGCAGTCAGCCGACAGGGTATTCCTACAATGAGCAGTTCTTC.

The rearrangement links TRBV28 to TRBJ1-2, with D perhaps matching TRBD1 (6 bases). Between the trimmed V and J ends, which lost 4 bases and 6 bases, there was a span of 15 bases. Germline values: CDR1 MDHEN, CDR2 SYDVKM. The CDR3 has 14 residues. CDR3 sequence: CASSSGDLGDGYTF. In DNA form, the CDR3 reads TGTGCCAGCAGTTCAGGGGATCTTGGGGATGGCTACACCTTC.

The V gene is TRBV2, the J gene TRBJ2-6, with D maybe TRBD1 (6 bases). From germline, CDR1 is SNHLY and CDR2 FYNNEI. The V gene lost 10 bases and the J gene lost 0 bases, with 10 bases spanning the gap. This CDR3 has 14 amino acids. CDR3 region: CATGQISGANVLTF. The CDR3 DNA follows: TGTGCCACCGGACAGATCTCTGGGGCCAACGTCCTGACTTTC. The complete variable domain, with remaining parts taken from reference TRBV2 and TRBJ2-6, reads EPEVTQTPSHQVTQMGQEVILRCVPISNHLYFYWYRQILGQKVEFLVSFYNNEISEKSEIFDDQFSVERPDGSNFTLKIRSTKLEDSAMYFCATGQISGANVLTFGAGSRLTVL.

The sample holds one count of this clone. The chain recombines TRBV6-2 or TRBV6-3 with TRBJ2-7, with D perhaps matching TRBD1 (6 bases). CDR1 is MNHEY, CDR2 SVGEGT, per germline. Between the trimmed V and J ends, which lost 2 bases and 3 bases, there was a span of 11 bases. The CDR3 covers 14 residues. CDR3 amino acids: CASSYAMDSYEQYF. The CDR3 DNA reads as TGTGCCAGCAGTTACGCGATGGACAGCTACGAGCAGTACTTC.

This chain connects TRBV3-1 (or the pseudogene TRBV3-2) to TRBJ2-7; 9 bases map to TRBD1. V trimming: 4 bases; J trimming: 3 bases; junction bases outside the gene matches: 4. The germline gives CDR1 LGHDT, CDR2 YNNKEL (reference sequence). The CDR3 contains 14 residues. The CDR3 region has the DNA TGTGCCAGCAGCCGATGGACAGGGGACTACGAGCAGTACTTC. It encodes CASSRWTGDYEQYF.

This clone has just one count. V and J are TRBV28 and TRBJ2-1; weak D call: TRBD1 (5 bases). V gave up 3 bases and J gave up 4 bases, with 13 bases separating them. The CDR3 loop spans 15 amino acids. Germline CDR1 and CDR2: MDHEN and SYDVKM. CDR3 region: CASSLGRGKYNEQFF. Written as DNA, the CDR3 is TGTGCCAGCAGTTTGGGAAGGGGAAAATACAATGAGCAGTTCTTC.

The chain has TRBV12-3 or TRBV12-4 and TRBJ1-1; D possibly corresponds to TRBD1 (5 bases). The CDR3 runs to 13 residues. Trimming pared 3 bases from V and 5 bases from J, leaving 10 bases between. The CDR3 reads CASSFGGGTEAFF. DNA for the CDR3: TGTGCCAGCAGTTTCGGGGGGGGAACTGAAGCTTTCTTT.

In this sample, this clone turned up once. The genes are TRBV11-2 and TRBJ2-2; 8 bases match TRBD2. The V gene end was trimmed by 2 bases and the J gene end by 5 bases; junction bases not matched to a gene: 1. The CDR3 consists of 14 residues. CDR1 and CDR2 (germline): SGHAT, FQNNGV. The CDR3 region has the DNA TGTGCCAGCAGCTTACCTAGCGGGACCGGGGAGCTGTTTTTT. Protein: CASSLPSGTGELFF.

The chain carries TRBV28 and TRBJ1-5, with TRBD1 matching over 9 bases. J lost 9 bases, V lost 1 base, and 7 bases had no gene match. This CDR3 contains 15 residues. CDR1 and CDR2 from the germline V gene are MDHEN and SYDVKM. The CDR3 DNA follows: TGTGCCAGCAGTTTATACCGGGACAGGGTAACGCCCCAGCATTTT. Amino acid sequence: CASSLYRDRVTPQHF. The full variable domain, rest sourced from reference TRBV28 and TRBJ1-5, is DVKVTQSSRYLVKRTGEKVFLECVQDMDHENMFWYRQDPGLGLRLIYFSYDVKMKEKGDIPEGYSVSREKKERFSLILESASTNQTSMYLCASSLYRDRVTPQHFGDGTRLSIL.

This sequence joins TRBV7-2 and TRBJ1-6, with 7 bases matching TRBD1. The V gene end was trimmed by 3 bases and the J gene end by 6 bases; junction bases not matched to a gene: 11. CDR1 SGHTA and CDR2 FQGNSA come from the germline V gene. This CDR3 contains 17 residues. The CDR3 nucleotides are TGTGCCAGCAGCTTGAGGCCCGGGACAGCGCTTAATTCACCCCTCCACTTT. Translated, it gives CASSLRPGTALNSPLHF.